This TCR beta chain came from a study of CXCR3-negative and CXCR3-positive naive CD8 T cells. The study made its TRB cDNA libraries by 5' RACE, adding UMI labels. TCRdb reprocessed the 5' RACE reads, with one entry per CDR3 protein and no DNA. The sample holds tens of thousands of distinct CDR3 sequences. There are 14 residues in the CDR3. Germline V gene data show CDR1 as SQVTM and CDR2 as ANQGSEA. Study-level points and caveats: CXCR3-positive naive cells had TRB CDR3s that were more hydrophobic than CXCR3-negative naive cells had.

About this clonotype: Its antigen remains unidentified.

This chain uses TRBV29-1 with TRBJ1-6; the TCRdb call, TRBD1, lacks DNA for checking. Sequenced material: naive CXCR3+ CD8+ T cells from blood. Indicated subset: CD45RO-CCR7+CD27+CD95- naive CD8+ T cells expressing CXCR3 (TNR3+). This receptor was identified in a human donor in good health. Some clones in this sample may be carry-over from other donors' samples. The CDR3 loop reads CSVLEGQDNSPLHF.